This T cell receptor (beta chain) was sequenced in a study of shared clonotypes between healthy human individuals. Deep was the level at which the assay was run. Here immunoSEQ multiplex PCR was the method, and the copy in TCRdb shows in-frame clones only, minus some. The sample contains about 560,000 clones, roughly four fifths of which appear only once. Trimming left V 6 bases short and J 8 bases short, with 14 bases between. Germline V gives CDR1 SGHTA, CDR2 FQGTGA. The CDR3 has 13 residues. Sequencing was done on a sample of PBMCs. The clonotype comes from a woman between 40 and 55 years old in good health. Some clones in this sample may be carry-over from other donors' samples. The genes are TRBV7-3 and TRBJ2-1; the D gene is possibly TRBD2 (6 bases). For the CDR3, the DNA is TGTGCCAGCAGTCTTCTAGGGGAGGATGAGCAGTTCTTC. This sequence encodes CASSLLGEDEQFF.